These 24 T cell receptor beta chains came from one sample sequenced in a study of T cell repertoires in cytomegalovirus infection. TCRdb used MiXCR to reprocess the reads, holding one entry per CDR3 protein. The repertoire holds roughly 760,000 distinct CDR3 sequences, with 35% to 40% as singletons. Sequences were obtained from PBMCs. Source of these receptors: a human donor in good health (CMV status not recorded). Some clones in this sample may be carry-over from other donors' samples.

The chain employs TRBV12-3 or TRBV12-4 and TRBJ2-3; 9 bases agree with TRBD2. Unmatched junction bases numbered 12, after V lost 5 bases and J lost 0 bases. The length of the CDR3 is 18 residues. CDR3 coding DNA: TGTGCCAGCAGTCCATTGGCGGGAGGGTTAAGGAGCACAGATACGCAGTATTTT. It yields the protein CASSPLAGGLRSTDTQYF.

V usage is TRBV27 and J usage is TRBJ1-5; no clear D gene. CDR3 length: 15 residues. V was clipped by 0 bases and J by 7 bases, with 13 bases between them. Looked up from germline, CDR1 is MNHEY and CDR2 is SMNVEV (reference sequence). The CDR3 DNA sequence: TGTGCCAGCAGTTTATCCGGGCCCTCCCAGCAGCCCCAGCATTTT. Its protein product is CASSLSGPSQQPQHF.

This clonotype was seen only a few times. The chain employs TRBV4-1 and TRBJ2-3, with D tentatively TRBD1 (6 bases). This CDR3 is built from 15 residues. Germline CDR1 is MGHRA and CDR2 is YSYEKL. Trimming took 8 bases from V and 1 from J, leaving 16 bases between them. CDR3 sequence: CASRFGNRGTDTQYF. CDR3 sequence (DNA): TGCGCCAGCCGGTTCGGGAACAGGGGCACAGATACGCAGTATTTT.

The table lists this clonotype with a few counts. The genes are TRBV7-9 and TRBJ1-6; tentatively, D is TRBD1 (6 bases). This CDR3 spans 16 amino acids. Germline V lookup: CDR1 SEHNR, CDR2 FQNEAQ (reference sequence). The V gene lost 4 bases and the J gene lost 2 bases, with 12 bases spanning the gap. CDR3 sequence (DNA): TGTGCCAGCAGCTCGCGTGGGGACACCTATAATTCACCCCTCCACTTT. Residues: CASSSRGDTYNSPLHF.

This clonotype was counted between two and nine times. The germline gene is not matched at one end of the junction; a read error may be the cause. The chain carries TRBV7-7 and TRBJ2-3; 10 bases align to TRBD2. The germline V gene has CDR1 SSHAT and CDR2 FNYEAQ (reference sequence). This CDR3 spans 16 amino acids. The CDR3 region is CASSLGTSAFTDTQYF. In DNA, the CDR3 is TGTGCTAGCAGCTTGGGGACTAGCGCCTTCACAGATACGCAGTATTTT.

This clonotype was seen only a few times. V is TRBV20-1 and J is TRBJ1-1; a possible D gene is TRBD1 (6 bases). Between the trimmed V and J ends, which lost 6 bases and 1 base, there was a span of 9 bases. This CDR3 spans 12 amino acids. Germline V gene data show CDR1 as DFQATT and CDR2 as SNEGSKA (reference sequence). Here the CDR3 DNA reads TGCAGTGCCGAGGGACAGAACACTGAAGCTTTCTTT. It codes for CSAEGQNTEAFF.

The chain is built from TRBV6-2 or TRBV6-3 and TRBJ1-2; 7 bases line up with TRBD1. Germline CDR1 and CDR2: MNHEY and SVGEGT. This CDR3 region has 16 residues. Trimming at V came to 5 bases and at J to 3 bases, leaving 12 bases not matched to a gene. The CDR3 here is CASSGNRGATHYGYTF. CDR3 DNA: TGTGCCAGCAGTGGAAACAGGGGAGCGACCCACTATGGCTACACCTTC.

This clonotype ranks as medium-sized. The chain is built from TRBV7-2 and TRBJ2-1; D is uncertain. The CDR3 loop spans 11 amino acids. Per the germline V gene, CDR1 is SGHTA and CDR2 is FQGNSA. The V end lost 1 base, the J end lost 10 bases, and 5 bases lay between the germline ends. The DNA for the CDR3 is TGTGCCAGCAGCTTAGTTTACGAGCAGTTCTTC. It is translated as CASSLVYEQFF. Using reference TRBV7-2 and TRBJ2-1 for the parts outside the CDR3, the full variable domain is GAGVSQSPSNKVTEKGKDVELRCDPISGHTALYWYRQSLGQGLEFLIYFQGNSAPDKSGLPSDRFSAERTGGSVSTLTIQRTQQEDSAVYLCASSLVYEQFFGPGTRLTVL.

Concerning this clonotype itself: Because the CDR3 is missing its conserved closing phenylalanine or tryptophan, this is likely a read error. The V and J genes are TRBV7-9 and TRBJ2-7; D gene unclear. V lost 1 base, J lost 6 bases, and 7 bases lay in between. CDR1 is SEHNR, CDR2 FQNEAQ, per germline (reference sequence). The CDR3 is made up of 12 amino acids. CDR3 coding DNA: TGTGCCAGCAGCTTAGGGGCCCGCGAGCAGTACTTA. This gives the protein CASSLGAREQYL.

This clonotype was observed once. As the CDR3 is not closed by the conserved phenylalanine or tryptophan, this likely results from a read error. The genes are TRBV7-8 and TRBJ1-6, with 7 bases identical to TRBD1. Germline V lookup: CDR1 SGHVS, CDR2 FQNEAQ. With V trimmed by 4 bases and J by 7 bases, 7 bases remained unmatched. The CDR3 runs 15 residues. CDR3 in DNA: TGTGCCAGCAGCTACCGGACAGGAACCAATTCACCCCTCCACCTT. This sequence encodes CASSYRTGTNSPLHL.

This chain uses TRBV7-6 with TRBJ1-1; 8 bases line up with TRBD1. J lost 3 bases, V lost 5 bases, and 8 bases had no gene match. Germline CDR1 SGHVS, CDR2 FNYEAQ. The CDR3 is 15 residues long. CDR3: CASSPWTGFDTEAFF. In DNA form, the CDR3 reads TGTGCCAGCAGCCCTTGGACAGGGTTCGACACTGAAGCTTTCTTT.

The sample holds a few counts of this clonotype. The chain couples TRBV11-2 to TRBJ2-7; the D call may be TRBD1 or TRBD2 (5 bases each). The length of the CDR3 is 15 residues. V dropped 1 base and J dropped 5 bases, with 15 bases sitting between them. Germline CDR1 and CDR2: SGHAT and FQNNGV. The CDR3 protein is CASSLGAPGLNEQYF. CDR3 in DNA: TGTGCCAGCAGCTTAGGCGCCCCGGGGCTGAACGAGCAGTACTTC.

The chain joins TRBV6-1 to TRBJ1-5, with a tentative D call TRBD1 (5 bases). The CDR3 totals 19 residues. The germline V gene has CDR1 MNHNS and CDR2 SASEGT. Between the trimmed V and J ends, which lost 7 bases and 4 bases, there was a span of 29 bases. CDR3 in amino acids: CASNYLISRGTGFNQPQHF. DNA of the CDR3: TGTGCCAGCAACTATCTGATCTCCCGCGGGACTGGGTTTAATCAGCCCCAGCATTTT.

This clonotype was detected a few times. This chain uses TRBV28 with TRBJ1-1; D remains unclear. The CDR3 contains 14 residues. The germline gives CDR1 MDHEN, CDR2 SYDVKM. V lost 2 bases, J lost 0 bases, and 7 bases lay in between. CDR3 in amino acids: CASSLTSLNTEAFF. The CDR3 DNA sequence: TGTGCCAGCAGTTTAACAAGCTTGAACACTGAAGCTTTCTTT. Based on the CDR3 plus reference TRBV28 and TRBJ1-1, the full variable domain is DVKVTQSSRYLVKRTGEKVFLECVQDMDHENMFWYRQDPGLGLRLIYFSYDVKMKEKGDIPEGYSVSREKKERFSLILESASTNQTSMYLCASSLTSLNTEAFFGQGTRLTVV.

This clonotype was counted between two and nine times. The CDR3 DNA reads TGTGCCAGCAGTTTCAGGGAACCATATTACGGCACAGATACGCAGTATTTT. Residues: CASSFREPYYGTDTQYF. The J gene is TRBJ2-3, the V gene TRBV6-2 or TRBV6-3, with a weak D call TRBD1 (5 bases). In germline, CDR1 is MNHEY, CDR2 SVGEGT. V was pared by 4 bases and J by 1 base, with 18 bases between. The CDR3 length is 17 residues.

The chain recombines TRBV7-9 with TRBJ2-4; D not certain. Trimming removed 1 base at V and 8 bases at J, with 15 bases between. Per germline, CDR1 SEHNR and CDR2 FQNEAQ (reference sequence). CDR3 length: 15 residues. Written as DNA, the CDR3 is TGTGCCAGCAGCTTAGTTTCCCAAGTGGCAGACATTCAGTACTTC. Protein sequence: CASSLVSQVADIQYF.

The sample holds a few counts of this clonotype. V usage is TRBV28 and J usage is TRBJ2-3; tentative D call: TRBD2 (5 bases). Germline assignment: CDR1 MDHEN and CDR2 SYDVKM. The length of the CDR3 is 15 residues. V was shortened by 2 bases and J by 0 bases, with 9 bases between the two germline ends. For the CDR3, the DNA is TGTGCCAGCAGTTTACGGACTCCTAGCACAGATACGCAGTATTTT. This gives the protein CASSLRTPSTDTQYF.

V and J are TRBV12-3 or TRBV12-4 and TRBJ2-3, with a tentative D call TRBD2 (5 bases). The CDR3 spans 15 residues. V was cut by 6 bases and J by 0 bases, with 13 bases left in between. CDR3: CASRVAHTSTDTQYF. The CDR3 DNA reads TGTGCCAGCAGGGTAGCGCATACTAGCACAGATACGCAGTATTTT.

The CDR3 nucleotides read TGTGCCAGCAGCCCGGCCGGCAGGGTTCGCGGCTACACCTTC. Encoded protein: CASSPAGRVRGYTF. The chain uses TRBV7-4 and TRBJ1-2; tentative D call: TRBD1 (5 bases). The CDR3 contains 14 residues. Germline V lookup: CDR1 SGHVT, CDR2 SQSDAQ. V dropped 5 bases and J dropped 8 bases, with 18 bases sitting between them.

This clonotype was detected ten times or more. The genes are TRBV7-8 and TRBJ2-3; 10 positions match TRBD2. In germline, CDR1 is SGHVS, CDR2 FQNEAQ. The CDR3 sequence is 16 residues long. V shed 4 bases and J 5 bases; nucleotides not matched to a gene: 9. As DNA, the CDR3 is TGTGCCAGCAGCTCCCCTAGCGGGAGAGGTGGAGATACGCAGTATTTT. Residues: CASSSPSGRGGDTQYF.

V gene TRBV28 combines with J gene TRBJ1-6; 8 bases match TRBD1. V trimming: 7 bases; J trimming: 6 bases; junction bases outside the gene matches: 8. The CDR3 length is 15 residues. CDR1 and CDR2 from the germline V gene are MDHEN and SYDVKM. CDR3 sequence: CASTRRGTGNSPLHF. CDR3 nucleotide sequence: TGTGCCAGCACCCGTCGCGGGACAGGTAATTCACCCCTCCACTTT.

Only a few counts were recorded for this clonotype. This rearrangement joins TRBV6-1 to TRBJ1-6, with 9 bases lining up with TRBD1. The CDR3 is 16 residues long. The V and J ends lost 5 bases and 10 bases, in that order; junction bases with no gene match: 12. Germline V gene data show CDR1 as MNHNS and CDR2 as SASEGT. DNA for the CDR3: TGTGCCAGCAGTAAGGGACAGGGCCCTGGGGGGTCACCCCTCCACTTT. Its protein product is CASSKGQGPGGSPLHF.

The gene calls are TRBV28 and TRBJ1-2, with D perhaps matching TRBD1 (6 bases). Germline V gene lookup returns CDR1 MDHEN and CDR2 SYDVKM. There are 14 residues in the CDR3. V gave up 6 bases and J gave up 5 bases, with 16 bases separating them. The CDR3 spells CASRPAGAIYGYTF. The CDR3 DNA reads as TGTGCCAGCAGACCGGCGGGGGCGATATATGGCTACACCTTC.

This clonotype was detected many times. CDR3 sequence reads: CASSLGPGFRGKTEAFF. For the CDR3, the DNA is TGTGCCAGCAGCTTGGGACCGGGTTTCAGGGGGAAAACTGAAGCTTTCTTT. The rearrangement links TRBV11-2 to TRBJ1-1; 7 bases fit TRBD1. V shed 3 bases, J shed 5 bases, and the junction held 15 bases outside the gene matches. This CDR3 comprises 17 residues. CDR1 and CDR2 (germline): SGHAT, FQNNGV.